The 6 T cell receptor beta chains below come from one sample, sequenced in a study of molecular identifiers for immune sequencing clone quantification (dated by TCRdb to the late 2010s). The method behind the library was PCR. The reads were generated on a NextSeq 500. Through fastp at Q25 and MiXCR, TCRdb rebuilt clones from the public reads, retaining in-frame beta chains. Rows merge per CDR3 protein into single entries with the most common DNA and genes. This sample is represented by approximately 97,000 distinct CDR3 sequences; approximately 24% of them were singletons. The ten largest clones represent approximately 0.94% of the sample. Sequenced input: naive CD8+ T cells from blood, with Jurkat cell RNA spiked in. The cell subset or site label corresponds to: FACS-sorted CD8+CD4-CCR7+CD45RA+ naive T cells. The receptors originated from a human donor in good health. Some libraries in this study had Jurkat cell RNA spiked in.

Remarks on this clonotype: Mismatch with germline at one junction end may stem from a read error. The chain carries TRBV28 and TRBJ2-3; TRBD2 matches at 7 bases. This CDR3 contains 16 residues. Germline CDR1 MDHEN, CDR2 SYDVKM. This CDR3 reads CANSLRLAEDEDTQYF. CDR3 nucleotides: TGTGCCAACAGTTTAAGGCTAGCGGAAGATGAAGATACGCAGTATTTT. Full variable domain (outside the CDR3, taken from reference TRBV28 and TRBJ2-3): DVKVTQSSRYLVKRTGEKVFLECVQDMDHENMFWYRQDPGLGLRLIYFSYDVKMKEKGDIPEGYSVSREKKERFSLILESASTNQTSMYLCANSLRLAEDEDTQYFGPGTRLTVL.

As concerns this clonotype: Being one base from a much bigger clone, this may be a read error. For the CDR3, the DNA is TGCGGTGTTAGAAGTCAAGACAGGGGACCAAATCAGCCCCAGCATTTT. Residues: CGVRSQDRGPNQPQHF. This rearrangement joins TRBV20-1 to TRBJ1-5; TRBD1 matches 8 bases. This CDR3 contains 16 residues. Germline V gives CDR1 DFQATT, CDR2 SNEGSKA (reference sequence).

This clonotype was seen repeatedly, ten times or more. DNA for the CDR3: TGTGCCAGCAGATACAGGGACACAGATACGCAGTATTTT. It codes for CASRYRDTDTQYF. V and J are TRBV6-2 or TRBV6-3 and TRBJ2-3, with a possible D match to TRBD1 (6 bases). Germline assignment: CDR1 MNHEY and CDR2 SVGEGT. The CDR3 consists of 13 residues. V was cut by 6 bases and J by 2 bases, with 9 bases left in between.

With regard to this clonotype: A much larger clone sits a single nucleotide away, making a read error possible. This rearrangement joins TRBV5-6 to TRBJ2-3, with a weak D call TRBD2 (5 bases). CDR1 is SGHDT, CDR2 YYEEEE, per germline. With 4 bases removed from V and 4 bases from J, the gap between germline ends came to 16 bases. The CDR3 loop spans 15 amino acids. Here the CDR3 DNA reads TGTGCCAGCAGCACGGACTCCCCGGCCCCAGATACGCAGTATTTT. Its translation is CASSTDSPAPDTQYF. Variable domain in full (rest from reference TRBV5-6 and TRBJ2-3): DAGVTQSPTHLIKTRGQQVTLRCSPKSGHDTVSWYQQALGQGPQFIFQYYEEEERQRGNFPDRFSGHQFPNYSSELNVNALLLGDSALYLCASSTDSPAPDTQYFGPGTRLTVL.

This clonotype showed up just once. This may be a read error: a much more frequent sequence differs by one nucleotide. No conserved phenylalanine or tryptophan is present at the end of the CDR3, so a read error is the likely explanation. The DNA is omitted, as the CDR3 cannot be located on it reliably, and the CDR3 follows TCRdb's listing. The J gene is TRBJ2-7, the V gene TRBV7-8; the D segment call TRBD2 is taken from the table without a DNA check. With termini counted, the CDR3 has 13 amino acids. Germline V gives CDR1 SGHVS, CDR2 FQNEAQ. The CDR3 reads CASSLGLSYEQSL.

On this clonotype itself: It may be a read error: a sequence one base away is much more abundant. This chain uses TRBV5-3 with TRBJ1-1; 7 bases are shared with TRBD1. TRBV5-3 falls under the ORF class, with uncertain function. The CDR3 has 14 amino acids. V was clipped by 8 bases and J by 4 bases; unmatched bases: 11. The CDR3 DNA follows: TGTGCCAGCAGCCGAGTACAGGGGAGCACTGAAGCTTTCTTT. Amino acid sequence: CASSRVQGSTEAFF.